This record concerns one T cell receptor beta chain sequence. This sample is part of a study of blood T cell repertoires in COVID-19. Assay used: immunoSEQ multiplex PCR; TCRdb lists only in-frame clones, some missing. The table records roughly 250,000 clones, roughly 84% of them present only once. This CDR3 comprises 17 residues. The V and J ends lost 1 base and 4 bases, in that order; junction bases with no gene match: 6. The germline CDR1 and CDR2 sequences are LGHNA and YNFKEQ. Specimen: peripheral blood. V and J are TRBV4-2 and TRBJ2-2; 10 bases map to TRBD2. The clonotype comes from a middle-aged man with acute or convalescent COVID-19. The CDR3 loop is CASSQGTSGRPTGELFF. The CDR3 DNA reads as TGTGCCAGCAGCCAAGGGACTAGCGGAAGACCCACCGGGGAGCTGTTTTTT.